This T cell receptor (beta chain) was observed in a study of tumor-infiltrating lymphocytes in oesophageal squamous cell carcinoma. Germline assignment: CDR1 SGHTA and CDR2 FQGNSA. The length of the CDR3 is 16 residues. TCRdb independently ran MiXCR on the PCR reads; one entry per CDR3 protein. In the table there are nearly 20,000 distinct CDR3 sequences, roughly 40% of which are singletons. The sequenced sample consisted of esophageal tumor tissue. The rearrangement links TRBV7-2 to TRBJ2-7; the match to TRBD2 covers 15 bases. The J call is in doubt because the DNA end fits TRBJ2-1 better. The receptor was isolated from a male donor with esophageal squamous cell carcinoma. This chain's CDR3 is CASSLGLAGGSNEQFF. In nucleotides, the CDR3 is TGTGCCAGCAGCTTGGGACTAGCGGGAGGTTCCAATGAGCAGTTCTTC.